These 29 T cell receptor beta chains share one sample of origin, sequenced in a study of cytomegalovirus exposure and HLA in healthy donors. The study ran its PCR with 60 Vbeta and 13 Jbeta primers. Produced via immunoSEQ multiplex PCR; TCRdb's table is partial and in-frame only. The sample table includes under 150,000 clones. The sequenced material came from PBMCs. These receptor sequences come from a man in his forties or fifties in good health and CMV-seronegative.

This sequence joins TRBV6-6 and TRBJ1-5, with a tentative D call TRBD1 (6 bases). This CDR3 contains 15 residues. Trimming removed 7 bases at V and 2 bases at J, with 15 bases between. Per the germline V gene, CDR1 is MNHNY and CDR2 is SVGAGI (reference sequence). CDR3 amino acids: CASTQGQGGNQPQHF. The CDR3 nucleotides are TGTGCCAGCACCCAGGGGCAGGGTGGCAATCAGCCCCAGCATTTT.

V usage is TRBV7-9 and J usage is TRBJ2-3; 7 positions agree with TRBD1. The CDR3 sequence is 14 residues long. Germline CDR1 reads SEHNR; CDR2 reads FQNEAQ (reference sequence). The ends lost 2 bases at V and 6 bases at J; junction bases unmatched: 5. CDR3 amino acids: CASSLWDRSDTQYF. CDR3 coding DNA: TGTGCCAGCAGCTTATGGGACAGATCTGATACGCAGTATTTT.

This chain joins TRBV19 and TRBJ2-7; 12 nucleotides line up with TRBD1. Germline values: CDR1 LNHDA, CDR2 SQIVND (reference sequence). V shed 10 bases and J 8 bases; nucleotides not matched to a gene: 12. The CDR3 has 14 amino acids. CDR3 sequence reads: CATEGQGADLKQYF. The DNA for the CDR3 is TGTGCCACGGAGGGACAGGGGGCTGACTTGAAGCAGTACTTC.

V is TRBV7-9 and J is TRBJ1-5; D is unresolved. V was shortened by 5 bases and J by 7 bases, with 18 bases between the two germline ends. This CDR3 has 15 residues. In germline, CDR1 is SEHNR, CDR2 FQNEAQ (reference sequence). The CDR3 bases are TGTGCCAGCAGCACCGAATTAGAGGGCGGCCAGCCCCAGCATTTT. Translation gives CASSTELEGGQPQHF.

The V call is TRBV4-3, the J call TRBJ2-7; 8 nucleotides line up with TRBD1. The CDR3 is made up of 15 amino acids. V trimming: 3 bases; J trimming: 3 bases; junction bases outside the gene matches: 7. CDR1 is LGHNA and CDR2 is YSLEER in the germline V gene. CDR3 sequence reads: CASSHENRGVYEQYF. In DNA, the CDR3 is TGCGCCAGCAGCCATGAAAACAGGGGGGTCTACGAGCAGTACTTC.

V is TRBV2 and J is TRBJ2-6; no firm D call. Trimming took off 6 bases at V and 0 bases at J, with 6 bases between the two ends. The CDR3 contains 14 residues. Germline CDR1 SNHLY, CDR2 FYNNEI. Here the CDR3 DNA reads TGTGCCAGCAGGGCAGGCTCTGGGGCCAACGTCCTGACTTTC. This sequence encodes CASRAGSGANVLTF.

CDR3: CASSLALAGEETQYF. CDR3 DNA: TGCGCCAGCAGCTTGGCCTTGGCAGGGGAAGAGACCCAGTACTTC. V is TRBV5-1 and J is TRBJ2-5; maybe TRBD1 (6 bases). This CDR3 is 15 amino acids long. V dropped 0 bases and J dropped 3 bases, with 12 bases sitting between them. Germline loops: CDR1 SGHRS, CDR2 YFSETQ.

This rearrangement joins TRBV7-9 to TRBJ2-5; 9 nucleotides align to TRBD1. Germline-derived CDR1 and CDR2 are SEHNR and FQNEAQ (reference sequence). This CDR3 spans 14 amino acids. V dropped 6 bases and J dropped 2; count of bases not matched to a gene: 4. The CDR3 here is CASRDDRGQETQYF. CDR3 nucleotide sequence: TGTGCCAGCAGGGATGACAGGGGGCAAGAGACCCAGTACTTC. Filled out from reference TRBV7-9 and TRBJ2-5, the complete variable domain reads DTGVSQNPRHKITKRGQNVTFRCDPISEHNRLYWYRQTLGQGPEFLTYFQNEAQLEKSRLLSDRFSAERPKGSFSTLEIQRTEQGDSAMYLCASRDDRGQETQYFGPGTRLLVL.

The chain combines TRBV29-1 with TRBJ2-7; D not resolved. The CDR3 spans 11 residues. The V end lost 2 bases, the J end lost 6 bases, and 8 bases lay between the germline ends. The V gene's germline CDR1 is SQVTM and CDR2 ANQGSEA. CDR3 sequence reads: CSVERRGEQYF. In DNA form, the CDR3 reads TGCAGCGTTGAACGACGAGGCGAGCAGTACTTC.

The genes are TRBV4-1 and TRBJ1-2; D call uncertain. CDR1 is MGHRA and CDR2 is YSYEKL in the germline V gene. The CDR3 consists of 18 residues. V was cut by 0 bases and J by 7 bases, with 24 bases left in between. The CDR3 DNA is TGCGCCAGCAGCCAAGAGGAGGCGGGCACGATCCCCGGAGCTGGCTACACCTTC. Protein: CASSQEEAGTIPGAGYTF.

The V and J genes are TRBV7-2 and TRBJ2-1, with D unresolved. With 5 bases removed from V and 0 bases from J, the gap between germline ends came to 5 bases. The V gene's germline CDR1 is SGHTA and CDR2 FQGNSA. CDR3 length: 13 amino acids. CDR3 sequence: CASSKSSYNEQFF. In nucleotides, the CDR3 is TGTGCCAGCAGCAAGAGCTCCTACAATGAGCAGTTCTTC. Looking up the rest from reference TRBV7-2 and TRBJ2-1 gives the full variable domain: GAGVSQSPSNKVTEKGKDVELRCDPISGHTALYWYRQSLGQGLEFLIYFQGNSAPDKSGLPSDRFSAERTGGSVSTLTIQRTQQEDSAVYLCASSKSSYNEQFFGPGTRLTVL.

The V gene is TRBV5-1, the J gene TRBJ1-4, with D perhaps TRBD1 (5 bases). Deletions cut 3 bases from V and 0 bases from J, with 12 bases between. This CDR3 region has 16 residues. Germline-derived CDR1 and CDR2 are SGHRS and YFSETQ. As DNA, the CDR3 is TGCGCCAGCAGCTACGACGGACAAGCAACTAATGAAAAACTGTTTTTT. Translation: CASSYDGQATNEKLFF.

As regards this clone: Additional DNA sequences in this sample encode the identical CDR3. This rearrangement joins TRBV9 to TRBJ1-2, with unresolved D. V shed 2 bases and J shed 0 bases, with 5 bases lying between them. This CDR3 is built from 13 residues. Germline V lookup: CDR1 SGDLS, CDR2 YYNGEE. The CDR3 DNA reads as TGTGCCAGCAGCGTCGACTCTAACTATGGCTACACCTTC. Translating it yields CASSVDSNYGYTF.

The genes are TRBV25-1 and TRBJ2-5, with 11 positions matching TRBD1. Trimming cost V 8 bases and J 4 bases; bases outside gene matches: 6. This CDR3 comprises 14 residues. The germline V gene encodes CDR1 MGHDK and CDR2 SYGVNS. CDR3 amino acids: CASLDRGRGETQYF. DNA for the CDR3: TGTGCCAGCCTGGACAGGGGGCGTGGAGAGACCCAGTACTTC.

The genes are TRBV7-2 and TRBJ1-4; tentative D call: TRBD1 (5 bases). V was pared by 1 base and J by 7 bases, with 16 bases between. Germline V gives CDR1 SGHTA, CDR2 FQGNSA. The CDR3 is 16 residues long. The CDR3: CASSLVTQLRGEKLFF. The CDR3 nucleotides are TGTGCCAGCAGCTTAGTAACGCAGTTAAGGGGTGAAAAACTGTTTTTT.

J is TRBJ2-2 and V is TRBV9, with 9 bases lining up with TRBD1. Germline V gene sequence: CDR1 SGDLS, CDR2 YYNGEE. CDR3 length: 16 amino acids. Losses at the gene ends were 5 bases for V and 4 bases for J; bases not matched to a gene: 9. The chain's CDR3 is CASRAGTGLVTGELFF. The CDR3 coding sequence is TGTGCCAGCAGAGCCGGGACAGGGCTCGTCACCGGGGAGCTGTTTTTT. Combining the CDR3 with reference TRBV9 and TRBJ2-2 gives the whole variable domain DSGVTQTPKHLITATGQRVTLRCSPRSGDLSVYWYQQSLDQGLQFLIQYYNGEERAKGNILERFSAQQFPDLHSELNLSSLELGDSALYFCASRAGTGLVTGELFFGEGSRLTVL.

The CDR3 DNA sequence: TGTGCCAGCAGTGCAGGGGCCATCTACGAGCAGTACTTC. Its protein is CASSAGAIYEQYF. V gene TRBV6-6 combines with J gene TRBJ2-7; perhaps TRBD1 as D (6 bases). Germline CDR1 and CDR2: MNHNY and SVGAGI (reference sequence). There are 13 residues in the CDR3. V lost 5 bases, J lost 3 bases, and 11 bases lay in between.

The chain combines TRBV5-5 with TRBJ2-4; 8 bases agree with TRBD1. V was clipped by 2 bases and J by 2 bases; unmatched bases: 9. The V gene's germline CDR1 is SGHKS and CDR2 YYEKEE (reference sequence). The CDR3 runs 17 residues. CDR3 nucleotides: TGTGCCAGCAGCTTTTTCAGCAGGGGGCCTTCCAAAAACATTCAGTACTTC. This codes for CASSFFSRGPSKNIQYF.

This rearrangement joins TRBV10-2 to TRBJ2-1; tentatively, D is TRBD2 (5 bases). Trimming cost V 6 bases and J 5 bases, with 11 bases left between them. Per germline, CDR1 WSHSY and CDR2 SAAADI. This CDR3 region has 13 residues. CDR3 amino acids: CASRDGVNNEQFF. The CDR3 bases are TGCGCCAGCAGAGACGGGGTTAACAATGAGCAGTTCTTC.

The CDR3, as DNA: TGTGCCCGACAGCGGGGAGGTGTATTTGAGACCCAGTACTTC. Protein sequence: CARQRGGVFETQYF. V is TRBV2 and J is TRBJ2-5; 7 bases agree with TRBD2. The germline CDR1 and CDR2 sequences are SNHLY and FYNNEI. V lost 11 bases to trimming and J lost 5 bases; unmatched junction nucleotides: 14. This CDR3 is 14 amino acids long.

The chain recombines TRBV9 with TRBJ1-2; D is perhaps TRBD1 (5 bases). V shed 2 bases and J shed 5 bases, with 10 bases lying between them. Germline V lookup: CDR1 SGDLS, CDR2 YYNGEE. The CDR3 extends over 13 amino acids. In nucleotides, the CDR3 is TGTGCCAGCAGCGTCTCTAAGGGGTATGGCTACACCTTC. Amino acid sequence: CASSVSKGYGYTF. Using reference TRBV9 and TRBJ1-2 for the parts outside the CDR3, the full variable domain is DSGVTQTPKHLITATGQRVTLRCSPRSGDLSVYWYQQSLDQGLQFLIQYYNGEERAKGNILERFSAQQFPDLHSELNLSSLELGDSALYFCASSVSKGYGYTFGSGTRLTVV.

The chain carries TRBV6-1 and TRBJ2-7; TRBD1 matches 9 bases. This CDR3 spans 14 amino acids. Germline loops: CDR1 MNHNS, CDR2 SASEGT. After removal of 4 bases from V and 6 bases from J, the junction contained 7 bases not matched to a gene. CDR3 amino acids: CASSAPGTGPEQYF. DNA of the CDR3: TGTGCCAGCAGTGCGCCGGGGACAGGGCCCGAGCAGTACTTC.

V is TRBV4-2 and J is TRBJ1-5; the D is unclear. Trimming removed 2 bases from V and 0 bases from J, with 5 bases in between. This CDR3 spans 14 amino acids. Looked up from germline, CDR1 is LGHNA and CDR2 is YNFKEQ. In DNA, the CDR3 is TGTGCCAGCAGCCAATTGTATAGCAATCAGCCCCAGCATTTT. Amino acids: CASSQLYSNQPQHF.

The chain joins TRBV7-8 to TRBJ1-2; TRBD1 matches at 9 bases. This CDR3 is built from 13 residues. V was clipped by 3 bases and J by 8 bases; unmatched bases: 4. The germline V gene has CDR1 SGHVS and CDR2 FQNEAQ. CDR3 nucleotide sequence: TGTGCCAGCAGCTTTGGACAGGGGTGGGGCTACACCTTC. This gives the protein CASSFGQGWGYTF.

CDR3 residues: CASSLYGVDEQYF. CDR3 DNA: TGTGCCAGCAGCTTGTACGGGGTAGACGAGCAGTACTTC. The V and J genes are TRBV5-4 and TRBJ2-7; tentative D call: TRBD2 (5 bases). This CDR3 region has 13 residues. Trimming removed 1 base from V and 5 bases from J, with 10 bases in between. Germline-derived CDR1 and CDR2 are SGHNT and YYREEE (reference sequence).

The CDR3 loop is CASSLERGRSSYEQYF. The DNA for the CDR3 is TGTGCCAGCAGCTTAGAAAGGGGTAGGAGCTCCTACGAGCAGTACTTC. The genes are TRBV11-2 and TRBJ2-7, with D possibly TRBD1 on 5 matching bases. Germline V gene lookup returns CDR1 SGHAT and CDR2 FQNNGV. Between the trimmed V and J ends, which lost 0 bases and 0 bases, there was a span of 12 bases. CDR3 size: 16 residues.

The chain combines TRBV11-2 with TRBJ2-3; TRBD2 matches at 8 bases. V lost 2 bases and J lost 3; bases outside the gene matches: 4. The CDR3 runs to 15 residues. Germline V lookup: CDR1 SGHAT, CDR2 FQNNGV. CDR3 protein: CASSLLAGGTDTQYF. CDR3 sequence (DNA): TGTGCCAGCAGCTTATTGGCGGGGGGAACAGATACGCAGTATTTT.

The chain employs TRBV7-8 and TRBJ2-6; 7 bases agree with TRBD1. J lost 4 bases, V lost 0 bases, and 9 bases had no gene match. Per the germline V gene, CDR1 is SGHVS and CDR2 is FQNEAQ. This CDR3 has 18 residues. This CDR3 reads CASSLAAGQVFGANVLTF. The DNA for the CDR3 is TGTGCCAGCAGCTTAGCCGCCGGACAGGTCTTCGGGGCCAACGTCCTGACTTTC.

This rearrangement joins TRBV4-1 to TRBJ2-5; possible D gene TRBD2, 5 bases. The CDR3 has 16 amino acids. Trimming pared 2 bases from V and 5 bases from J, leaving 18 bases between. Germline loops: CDR1 MGHRA, CDR2 YSYEKL. The CDR3 loop is CASSQKASHPRETQYF. The CDR3 coding sequence is TGCGCCAGCAGCCAAAAGGCTAGCCACCCTCGGGAGACCCAGTACTTC.